A single sample gave rise to the 11 T cell receptor beta chains below, sequenced in a study of blood T cell repertoires in COVID-19. TCRdb's copy holds only in-frame clones and misses some; the assay was immunoSEQ multiplex PCR. Here the sample spans around 100,000 clones, over 75% being singletons. Sequencing input: peripheral blood. The receptors here all came from a human donor in a cohort sampled during active COVID-19.

J is TRBJ2-7 and V is TRBV12-5, with a tentative D call TRBD2 (6 bases). The CDR3 loop spans 16 amino acids. V was clipped by 5 bases and J by 0 bases, with 17 bases between them. Looked up from germline, CDR1 is LGHNT and CDR2 is FRNRAP. DNA for the CDR3: TGTGCTAGTGGTCGGCCCCGTGCGGGGCTCTCCTACGAGCAGTACTTC. Its protein product is CASGRPRAGLSYEQYF.

Comments on this clone: Other DNA sequences in the sample encode the same CDR3. The chain combines TRBV5-1 with TRBJ1-1; the D gene is possibly TRBD1 (6 bases). Germline CDR1 reads SGHRS; CDR2 reads YFSETQ. Trimming cost V 3 bases and J 0 bases, with 9 bases left between them. The CDR3 consists of 14 residues. CDR3 sequence: CASSSTGMNTEAFF. CDR3 sequence (DNA): TGCGCCAGCAGCTCTACAGGGATGAACACTGAAGCTTTCTTT.

This sequence joins TRBV6-6 and TRBJ1-3; 8 nucleotides align to TRBD1. The CDR3 is 16 residues long. Per the germline V gene, CDR1 is MNHNY and CDR2 is SVGAGI (reference sequence). Trimming removed 10 bases from V and 1 base from J; junction bases left unmatched: 12. The DNA of the CDR3 is TGTGCCACCCTGAGGCAGGGGGCGAGTTCTGGAAACACCATATATTTT. Protein: CATLRQGASSGNTIYF.

This chain joins TRBV7-2 and TRBJ1-5, with 7 bases aligning to TRBD1. The V gene end was trimmed by 4 bases and the J gene end by 0 bases; junction bases not matched to a gene: 9. There are 17 residues in the CDR3. Germline V CDR1 and CDR2: SGHTA, FQGNSA. The CDR3 sequence: CASSSASTGNSNQPQHF. Written as DNA, the CDR3 is TGTGCCAGCAGCTCAGCATCGACAGGGAATAGCAATCAGCCCCAGCATTTT. The complete variable domain, with remaining parts taken from reference TRBV7-2 and TRBJ1-5, reads GAGVSQSPSNKVTEKGKDVELRCDPISGHTALYWYRQSLGQGLEFLIYFQGNSAPDKSGLPSDRFSAERTGGSVSTLTIQRTQQEDSAVYLCASSSASTGNSNQPQHFGDGTRLSIL.

The CDR3 loop reads CAWSDRQTEAFF. The CDR3 DNA is TGTGCCTGGAGTGATCGACAAACTGAAGCTTTCTTT. V and J are TRBV30 and TRBJ1-1; D ambiguous. CDR3 length: 12 amino acids. CDR1 is GTSNPN, CDR2 SVGIG, per germline (reference sequence). V lost 1 base and J 5 bases, leaving 8 bases between the germline ends.

The rearrangement uses TRBV5-4 and TRBJ1-2; D remains ambiguous. Trimming pared 5 bases from V and 4 bases from J, leaving 18 bases between. CDR1 is SGHNT, CDR2 YYREEE, per germline (reference sequence). CDR3 length: 15 amino acids. In nucleotides, the CDR3 is TGTGCCAGCAGTAATGCAGGAGGGTCCCCCTATGGCTACACCTTC. Translated, it gives CASSNAGGSPYGYTF.

The rearrangement joins TRBV5-1 to TRBJ2-3, with 9 bases matching TRBD2. Germline CDR1 is SGHRS and CDR2 is YFSETQ. The V and J ends lost 4 bases and 4 bases, in that order; junction bases with no gene match: 4. This CDR3 contains 14 residues. CDR3 sequence: CASSRAGGADTQYF. CDR3 nucleotides: TGCGCCAGCAGCCGGGCGGGGGGGGCAGATACGCAGTATTTT.

This clone was seen at least ten times. This sequence joins TRBV14 and TRBJ2-7; weak D call: TRBD2 (6 bases). Per the germline V gene, CDR1 is SGHDN and CDR2 is FVKESK. The CDR3 totals 16 residues. V lost 2 bases to trimming and J lost 4 bases, with 18 bases between them. CDR3 sequence (DNA): TGTGCCAGCAGCCAAATAAATAGGGGCCGGGGGTACGAGCAGTACTTC. It encodes CASSQINRGRGYEQYF.

The chain couples TRBV9 to TRBJ1-1; D is possibly TRBD1 (5 bases). The CDR3 is made up of 16 amino acids. The germline gives CDR1 SGDLS, CDR2 YYNGEE. The ends were cut back, 3 bases at V and 4 bases at J, with 19 bases in the middle. DNA for the CDR3: TGTGCCAGCAGCGCGACCTTCGGGGGAGTGGGCACTGAAGCTTTCTTT. Translating it yields CASSATFGGVGTEAFF. The complete variable domain, with remaining parts taken from reference TRBV9 and TRBJ1-1, reads DSGVTQTPKHLITATGQRVTLRCSPRSGDLSVYWYQQSLDQGLQFLIQYYNGEERAKGNILERFSAQQFPDLHSELNLSSLELGDSALYFCASSATFGGVGTEAFFGQGTRLTVV.

This chain links TRBV19 with TRBJ2-1; 13 nucleotides line up with TRBD2. J gave up 6 bases and V 3 bases, and 2 bases lay outside the gene matches. The CDR3 is made up of 15 amino acids. The germline CDR1 and CDR2 sequences are LNHDA and SQIVND (reference sequence). CDR3 nucleotide sequence: TGTGCCAGTAGTATGGGACTAGCGGGACTCAATGAGCAGTTCTTC. Amino acids: CASSMGLAGLNEQFF. Full variable domain (missing parts from reference TRBV19 and TRBJ2-1): DGGITQSPKYLFRKEGQNVTLSCEQNLNHDAMYWYRQDPGQGLRLIYYSQIVNDFQKGDIAEGYSVSREKKESFPLTVTSAQKNPTAFYLCASSMGLAGLNEQFFGPGTRLTVL.

The V gene is TRBV18, the J gene TRBJ2-2; D gene unclear. Germline CDR1 is KGHSH and CDR2 is LQKENI. V lost 4 bases to trimming and J lost 1 base, with 4 bases between them. This CDR3 has 13 residues. The DNA of the CDR3 is TGTGCCAGCTCACTCCAGAACACCGGGGAGCTGTTTTTT. Translation gives CASSLQNTGELFF. Filled out from reference TRBV18 and TRBJ2-2, the complete variable domain reads NAGVMQNPRHLVRRRGQEARLRCSPMKGHSHVYWYRQLPEEGLKFMVYLQKENIIDESGMPKERFSAEFPKEGPSILRIQQVVRGDSAAYFCASSLQNTGELFFGEGSRLTVL.